Shown below are 32 T cell receptor beta chains from a single sample sequenced in a study of beta chain features in type 1 diabetes. Expressed TCRB transcripts were sequenced because the isolated RNA had all been reverse transcribed beforehand. Assay used: immunoSEQ multiplex PCR; TCRdb lists only in-frame clones, some missing. In the table there are about 360,000 clones, around 13% of which are singletons. Specimen: naive CD4+ T cells from blood. These receptors were taken from a young man in good health.

The V call is TRBV7-3, the J call TRBJ2-5; 8 positions agree with TRBD1. In germline, CDR1 is SGHTA, CDR2 FQGTGA. The V segment lost 5 bases and the J segment 1 base; nucleotides outside the gene matches: 3. This CDR3 has 14 amino acids. CDR3 nucleotide sequence: TGTGCCAGCAGCCTCGGGACAGGCCAAGAGACCCAGTACTTC. Encoded protein: CASSLGTGQETQYF.

This clone was detected only once. V gene TRBV19 combines with J gene TRBJ2-1, with 11 bases matching TRBD2. CDR1 and CDR2 from the germline V gene are LNHDA and SQIVND (reference sequence). CDR3 length: 16 residues. Trimming took 5 bases from V and 2 from J; bases not matched to a gene: 5. CDR3 region: CASSYSGRAAYNEQFF. CDR3 nucleotides: TGTGCCAGTAGTTATAGCGGGAGGGCCGCCTACAATGAGCAGTTCTTC.

This clone was found a few times. V usage is TRBV6-4 and J usage is TRBJ1-2; 9 nucleotides align to TRBD1. The CDR3 length is 11 residues. Germline CDR1 reads MRHNA; CDR2 reads SNTAGT. J was trimmed by 10 bases and V by 8 bases; bases with no gene match: 5. In DNA form, the CDR3 reads TGTGCCAGCCGCCGGGACAGGGACTACACCTTC. Translating gives CASRRDRDYTF.

The sample holds a few counts of this clone. The chain joins TRBV6-6 to TRBJ2-2, with D maybe TRBD1 (6 bases). The CDR3 contains 13 residues. Per the germline V gene, CDR1 is MNHNY and CDR2 is SVGAGI (reference sequence). The V end lost 8 bases, the J end lost 5 bases, and 12 bases lay between the germline ends. This CDR3 reads CASSRQDTGELFF. CDR3 DNA: TGTGCCAGCTCCCGACAGGATACCGGGGAGCTGTTTTTT.

In this sample, this clone turned up a few times. This rearrangement joins TRBV27 to TRBJ2-3; D unclear. The CDR3 runs to 14 residues. V was clipped by 1 base and J by 0 bases, with 5 bases between them. Germline values: CDR1 MNHEY, CDR2 SMNVEV (reference sequence). CDR3 DNA sequence: TGTGCCAGCAGTTTATTGGCTAGCACAGATACGCAGTATTTT. It specifies CASSLLASTDTQYF.

This clone came up a few times. At the DNA level, this CDR3 is encoded by other sequences in the same sample as well. The chain recombines TRBV20-1 with TRBJ2-7, with D maybe TRBD2 (6 bases). Germline values: CDR1 DFQATT, CDR2 SNEGSKA (reference sequence). The germline V and J ends were trimmed by 3 bases and 4 bases, with 7 bases remaining between them. The CDR3 totals 11 residues. In nucleotides, the CDR3 is TGCAGTGCTAGTCGGGGGTACGAGCAGTACTTC. Amino acids: CSASRGYEQYF.

This clone has a handful of counts. This chain links TRBV28 with TRBJ2-1, with 7 bases aligning to TRBD2. Germline CDR1 reads MDHEN; CDR2 reads SYDVKM. V lost 1 base, J lost 7 bases, and 19 bases stayed unmatched. The CDR3 length is 19 residues. The CDR3 DNA is TGTGCCAGCAGTTTATCCGGGGTCGCTGGTTGGGCCGGGGGGAATGAGCAGTTCTTC. This gives the protein CASSLSGVAGWAGGNEQFF. Supplemented by reference TRBV28 and TRBJ2-1, the full variable domain reads DVKVTQSSRYLVKRTGEKVFLECVQDMDHENMFWYRQDPGLGLRLIYFSYDVKMKEKGDIPEGYSVSREKKERFSLILESASTNQTSMYLCASSLSGVAGWAGGNEQFFGPGTRLTVL.

The chain joins TRBV28 to TRBJ2-7, with D unclear. Deletions cut 3 bases from V and 6 bases from J, with 9 bases between. The CDR3 is 12 residues long. Per the germline V gene, CDR1 is MDHEN and CDR2 is SYDVKM. DNA of the CDR3: TGTGCCAGCAGTTTTGGCGACACCGAGCAGTACTTC. It encodes CASSFGDTEQYF.

This CDR3 is CASSLGPGETQYF. CDR3 coding DNA: TGCGCCAGCAGCCTAGGTCCAGGGGAGACCCAGTACTTC. V is TRBV5-1 and J is TRBJ2-5; possible D gene TRBD1, 5 bases. The CDR3 covers 13 residues. From germline, CDR1 is SGHRS and CDR2 YFSETQ. V dropped 4 bases and J dropped 5 bases, with 12 bases sitting between them.

The chain joins TRBV5-1 to TRBJ2-1, with 7 bases matching TRBD1. V lost 0 bases, J lost 0 bases, and 3 bases stayed unmatched. Germline loops: CDR1 SGHRS, CDR2 YFSETQ. This CDR3 has 16 residues. CDR3 in DNA: TGCGCCAGCAGCTTGGAGGGGGACAGCTCCTACAATGAGCAGTTCTTC. It yields the protein CASSLEGDSSYNEQFF. The entire variable domain, with the rest obtained from reference TRBV5-1 and TRBJ2-1, is as follows: KAGVTQTPRYLIKTRGQQVTLSCSPISGHRSVSWYQQTPGQGLQFLFEYFSETQRNKGNFPGRFSGRQFSNSRSEMNVSTLELGDSALYLCASSLEGDSSYNEQFFGPGTRLTVL.

J is TRBJ2-3 and V is TRBV7-9; 8 bases match TRBD2. V trimming: 1 base; J trimming: 4 bases; junction bases outside the gene matches: 4. Germline V gene data show CDR1 as SEHNR and CDR2 as FQNEAQ (reference sequence). The CDR3 is 15 amino acids. In DNA, the CDR3 is TGTGCCAGCAGCTTAGATCGGGGGGGCGCAGATACGCAGTATTTT. This sequence encodes CASSLDRGGADTQYF.

Only one count was recorded for this clone. This chain joins TRBV7-2 and TRBJ1-1; D call uncertain. Trimming removed 2 bases at V and 5 bases at J, with 9 bases between. This CDR3 region has 13 residues. Germline loops: CDR1 SGHTA, CDR2 FQGNSA. In DNA form, the CDR3 reads TGTGCCAGCAGCTTAATCCGGGGTACTGAAGCTTTCTTT. The encoded protein is CASSLIRGTEAFF.

This clone was seen a handful of times. This sequence joins TRBV18 and TRBJ2-7; 7 nucleotides align to TRBD1. The J segment lost 3 bases and the V segment lost 3 bases, leaving 5 bases of the junction unmatched. Germline V gene sequence: CDR1 KGHSH, CDR2 LQKENI. The CDR3 totals 14 residues. CDR3 in amino acids: CASSPKTGFYEQYF. The CDR3 bases are TGTGCCAGCTCACCGAAGACAGGGTTCTACGAGCAGTACTTC.

V usage is TRBV11-2 and J usage is TRBJ2-3; D may be TRBD2 (5 bases). From germline, CDR1 is SGHAT and CDR2 FQNNGV. With 1 base removed from V and 11 bases from J, the gap between germline ends came to 13 bases. The CDR3 spans 13 residues. The CDR3 protein is CASSLGAREKQYF. CDR3 in DNA: TGTGCCAGCAGCTTAGGGGCCCGGGAAAAGCAGTATTTT.

This clone was counted only a few times. V and J are TRBV4-3 and TRBJ1-4; a possible D gene is TRBD1 (6 bases). This CDR3 is 15 amino acids long. V shed 4 bases and J shed 2 bases, with 11 bases lying between them. Germline V lookup: CDR1 LGHNA, CDR2 YSLEER. CDR3 sequence reads: CASSRTGTTNEKLFF. CDR3 nucleotides: TGCGCCAGCAGCCGCACAGGGACGACTAATGAAAAACTGTTTTTT.

The V gene is TRBV7-2, the J gene TRBJ1-1, with 8 positions matching TRBD1. Germline CDR1 reads SGHTA; CDR2 reads FQGNSA. After removal of 6 bases from V and 0 bases from J, the junction contained 9 bases not matched to a gene. This CDR3 spans 16 amino acids. CDR3 sequence (DNA): TGTGCCAGCAGGGACAGGGAAACGGTCGTGAACACTGAAGCTTTCTTT. It encodes CASRDRETVVNTEAFF. Combining the CDR3 with reference TRBV7-2 and TRBJ1-1 gives the whole variable domain GAGVSQSPSNKVTEKGKDVELRCDPISGHTALYWYRQSLGQGLEFLIYFQGNSAPDKSGLPSDRFSAERTGGSVSTLTIQRTQQEDSAVYLCASRDRETVVNTEAFFGQGTRLTVV.

The CDR3 region has the DNA TGCGCCAGCAGCCAAGGACAGACAAACACAGATACGCAGTATTTT. Translation: CASSQGQTNTDTQYF. The chain combines TRBV4-3 with TRBJ2-3; tentatively, D is TRBD1 (5 bases). V lost 1 base, J lost 2 bases, and 10 bases lay in between. CDR1 and CDR2 (germline): LGHNA, YSLEER. This CDR3 has 15 amino acids.

The rearrangement links TRBV6-5 to TRBJ2-5; tentative D call: TRBD2 (5 bases). V shed 7 bases and J shed 5 bases, with 11 bases lying between them. The CDR3 runs to 12 residues. Germline CDR1 and CDR2: MNHEY and SVGAGI. CDR3 nucleotides: TGTGCCAGCAACTCTCAGCGGGAGACCCAGTACTTC. The encoded protein is CASNSQRETQYF.

The chain recombines TRBV7-9 with TRBJ2-2; perhaps TRBD1 as D (5 bases). The CDR3 runs to 15 residues. Germline loops: CDR1 SEHNR, CDR2 FQNEAQ (reference sequence). V lost 7 bases, J lost 1 base, and 13 bases lay in between. The CDR3 spells CASTTGPKNTGELFF. The CDR3 nucleotides read TGTGCCAGCACCACAGGACCGAAGAACACCGGGGAGCTGTTTTTT.

The chain recombines TRBV6-1 with TRBJ2-5; 9 nucleotides agree with TRBD2. Germline lookup yields CDR1 MNHNS and CDR2 SASEGT. The CDR3 is made up of 15 amino acids. The V gene end was trimmed by 7 bases and the J gene end by 5 bases; junction bases not matched to a gene: 11. In DNA form, the CDR3 reads TGTGCCAGCAATAGAGGGATAGCGGGAGACGAGACCCAGTACTTC. It is translated as CASNRGIAGDETQYF.

V and J are TRBV18 and TRBJ2-7; 8 bases are shared with TRBD1. The junction had 7 bases not matched to a gene; V was cut back by 6 bases and J by 0 bases. Germline V gene sequence: CDR1 KGHSH, CDR2 LQKENI. This CDR3 region has 15 residues. CDR3 nucleotide sequence: TGTGCCAGCTCCCTGGGACAGGCTGACTCCTACGAGCAGTACTTC. Translated, it gives CASSLGQADSYEQYF.

This sequence joins TRBV5-5 and TRBJ2-1; D remains ambiguous. This CDR3 contains 14 residues. Germline values: CDR1 SGHKS, CDR2 YYEKEE (reference sequence). Trimming shortened V by 4 bases and J by 5 bases, and 13 bases separated the two germline ends. CDR3 residues: CASSRPTPDNEQFF. The CDR3 nucleotides are TGTGCCAGCAGCCGTCCTACCCCTGACAATGAGCAGTTCTTC.

This sequence joins TRBV5-1 and TRBJ1-3; tentatively, D is TRBD1 (6 bases). The length of the CDR3 is 17 residues. Trimming stripped 0 bases from V and 0 bases from J, with 13 bases between. Germline values: CDR1 SGHRS, CDR2 YFSETQ. CDR3 region: CASSLATGRGSGNTIYF. CDR3 DNA: TGCGCCAGCAGCTTGGCCACAGGCAGGGGCTCTGGAAACACCATATATTTT.

The count of this clone is one. The chain recombines TRBV5-4 with TRBJ2-7, with 11 bases matching TRBD2. The CDR3 runs 15 residues. The V and J ends lost 4 bases and 0 bases, in that order; junction bases with no gene match: 3. Germline CDR1 and CDR2: SGHNT and YYREEE (reference sequence). DNA for the CDR3: TGTGCCAGCAGCCGGGGGACTAGCGGCTCCTACGAGCAGTACTTC. It encodes CASSRGTSGSYEQYF.

This clone showed up just a few times. The chain uses TRBV4-2 and TRBJ2-3; 8 positions agree with TRBD2. V shed 6 bases, J shed 3 bases, and the junction held 5 bases outside the gene matches. Per germline, CDR1 LGHNA and CDR2 YNFKEQ. The CDR3 has 14 amino acids. The chain's CDR3 is CASSIGRGTDTQYF. Written as DNA, the CDR3 is TGTGCCAGCAGTATCGGGAGGGGAACAGATACGCAGTATTTT.

This clone was detected only a few times. The chain employs TRBV9 and TRBJ2-3, with TRBD2 matching 13 bases. There are 16 residues in the CDR3. The germline gives CDR1 SGDLS, CDR2 YYNGEE. V lost 1 base and J lost 3; bases outside the gene matches: 2. Written as DNA, the CDR3 is TGTGCCAGCAGCGTAAGGGGACTAGCGGGGACAGATACGCAGTATTTT. It specifies CASSVRGLAGTDTQYF.

This clone was counted many times. This CDR3 is CASNPYLLHEQYF. The CDR3 bases are TGTGCCAGCAATCCCTATTTGCTTCACGAGCAGTACTTC. V gene TRBV28 combines with J gene TRBJ2-7; D gene uncertain. The CDR3 is 13 amino acids. With 7 bases removed from V and 5 bases from J, the gap between germline ends came to 15 bases. Germline assignment: CDR1 MDHEN and CDR2 SYDVKM. Supplemented by reference TRBV28 and TRBJ2-7, the full variable domain reads DVKVTQSSRYLVKRTGEKVFLECVQDMDHENMFWYRQDPGLGLRLIYFSYDVKMKEKGDIPEGYSVSREKKERFSLILESASTNQTSMYLCASNPYLLHEQYFGPGTRLTVT.

This clone was counted only a few times. The gene calls are TRBV7-2 and TRBJ2-1; D gene ambiguous. This CDR3 is built from 13 residues. The V end was cut by 7 bases, the J end by 6 bases, with 13 bases between. Germline lookup yields CDR1 SGHTA and CDR2 FQGNSA. The CDR3 reads CASTTSYGNEQFF. The CDR3 bases are TGTGCCAGCACCACCTCTTACGGCAATGAGCAGTTCTTC.

This clone has just a few counts. The V call is TRBV14, the J call TRBJ2-7, with 10 bases lining up with TRBD2. Per germline, CDR1 SGHDN and CDR2 FVKESK. Unmatched junction bases numbered 6, after V lost 4 bases and J lost 3 bases. This CDR3 region has 15 residues. CDR3 nucleotide sequence: TGTGCCAGCAGCCCTACATCTAGCGGGAGCTACGAGCAGTACTTC. Its protein product is CASSPTSSGSYEQYF.

This clone was recorded a few times. V and J are TRBV6-6 and TRBJ2-3; D is unclear. Per germline, CDR1 MNHNY and CDR2 SVGAGI (reference sequence). CDR3 length equals 13 residues. The V end was cut by 2 bases, the J end by 4 bases, with 7 bases between. CDR3 residues: CASSYPSADTQYF. The CDR3 nucleotides are TGTGCCAGCAGTTACCCCTCGGCAGATACGCAGTATTTT.

As DNA, the CDR3 is TGTGCCAGCAGCCGAGGGGGACGGCCAAACTATGGCTACACCTTC. Translation: CASSRGGRPNYGYTF. The chain links TRBV7-2 to TRBJ1-2; possible D gene TRBD1, 6 bases. The CDR3 is 15 amino acids. The germline V and J ends were trimmed by 5 bases and 2 bases, with 15 bases remaining between them. CDR1 is SGHTA, CDR2 FQGNSA, per germline.

This sequence joins TRBV30 and TRBJ2-3, with 8 bases identical to TRBD2. The trim removed 7 bases at V and 4 bases at J, leaving 10 bases unmatched. The CDR3 runs to 14 residues. CDR1 is GTSNPN and CDR2 is SVGIG in the germline V gene (reference sequence). The CDR3 nucleotides are TGTGCCTTCCTCCCAGCGGGAGTTCCAGATACGCAGTATTTT. Amino acids: CAFLPAGVPDTQYF.